This TCR beta chain derives from a study of a mutant IDH1 vaccine in newly diagnosed glioma. Study background: Those enrolled had earlier been treated with radiotherapy, temozolomide, or both, mostly both.

TCRdb keeps only in-frame clones here, not all; method: immunoSEQ multiplex PCR. In the table there are about 51,000 clones, roughly 80% of which are singletons. The time point is: baseline, week 1 (first vaccination visit). Treatment described: pre-vaccination baseline after standard-of-care therapy. The donor cohort comprised cases of new WHO grade 3 or 4 IDH1-mutant, ATRX-lost astrocytoma. Study outcomes and limitations: Pseudoprogression appeared unlinked to shifts in leading peripheral T cell clonotypes. Most patients, approximately 93%, showed vaccine-induced immune responses.

Of note for this clone: Its matching antigen is unknown.

This CDR3 has 13 residues. Germline CDR1 is SGHDT and CDR2 is YYEEEE. Trimming took off 4 bases at V and 8 bases at J, with 15 bases between the two ends. The sequence derives from a woman in her thirties or forties with glioma. The rearrangement uses TRBV5-6 and TRBJ1-2, with D tentatively TRBD1 (5 bases). Here the sequenced sample was PBMCs, taken from a glioma patient treated with radiotherapy, temozolomide or both. CDR3 in amino acids: CASSPFVGGGYTF. The CDR3, as DNA: TGTGCCAGCAGCCCCTTTGTGGGGGGGGGCTACACCTTC.